Given below is one TCR beta chain in context. Antigen: not known. Trimming took 5 bases from V and 0 from J; bases not matched to a gene: 6. This CDR3 is built from 17 residues. Germline assignment: CDR1 SGHTA and CDR2 FQGNSA. The data derive from a study of CD8+CD57+ T cells in acquired aplastic anemia. Study-level information: The DNA of sorted CD4+ and CD8+ cells averaged 3.2 ug. Findings of the study overall: Controls and patients did not differ significantly in CD8+ Simpson's diversity.

Investigators profiled TCR beta VDJ and CDR3 from genomic DNA template. TCRdb redid the calling of the reads with MiXCR, one entry per CDR3 protein. The sample records 150,000 to 200,000 distinct CDR3 sequences, 64% being singletons. The J gene is TRBJ2-3, the V gene TRBV7-2; TRBD2 aligns across 12 bases. This receptor was identified in a human donor with severe aplastic anemia or a healthy control (not recorded which). Sample: sorted CD4+, CD8+, or CD8+CD57+ T cells (not recorded which) from PBMCs. The CDR3 is CASSPRTSGVSTDTQYF. The CDR3 DNA reads as TGTGCCAGCAGCCCGAGGACTAGCGGGGTTAGCACAGATACGCAGTATTTT.